Below, 2 T cell receptor beta chains from the same sample are listed, as sequenced in a study of shared clonotypes between healthy human individuals. Here immunoSEQ multiplex PCR was the method, and the copy in TCRdb shows in-frame clones only, minus some. The table has about 1.5 million clones, roughly 96% seen once. Sequenced material: naive CD4+ T cells sorted from blood. Sample subset: CD45RA+ positively selected. The receptor source for this set is a man aged 25 to 40 in good health.

The gene calls are TRBV7-2 and TRBJ2-6, with 7 bases matching TRBD2. V dropped 2 bases and J dropped 3; count of bases not matched to a gene: 4. The CDR3 totals 16 residues. Germline CDR1 reads SGHTA; CDR2 reads FQGNSA. The CDR3 sequence: CASSLTGGNGANVLTF. CDR3 DNA: TGTGCCAGCAGCTTAACGGGAGGCAATGGGGCCAACGTCCTGACTTTC.

The chain is built from TRBV7-9 and TRBJ2-7, with TRBD1 matching over 11 bases. In germline, CDR1 is SEHNR, CDR2 FQNEAQ (reference sequence). V lost 5 bases, J lost 4 bases, and 10 bases stayed unmatched. This CDR3 contains 16 residues. In nucleotides, the CDR3 is TGTGCCAGCAGCCCGTCAACCGGGACAGGGGGTTACGAGCAGTACTTC. Residues: CASSPSTGTGGYEQYF.